The sequence of this T cell receptor (beta chain) was determined in a study of OX40 agonist ivuxolimab in advanced cancers. The wider study: While on treatment, patients had intravenous ivuxolimab at 0.01 to 10 mg/kg every 2 weeks. Earlier anti-PD-1, anti-PD-L1 or anti-CTLA-4 therapy was permitted; 40% had received some.

With respect to this clone: Its antigen is unidentified.

In germline, CDR1 is ENHRY, CDR2 SYGVKD. The V end was cut by 6 bases, the J end by 0 bases, with 8 bases between. CDR3 length equals 13 residues. The protocol was immunoSEQ multiplex PCR, while the TCRdb copy is restricted to in-frame clones and leaves out a portion. The sample contains about 67,000 clones, 70% to 90% of which appear only once. Points from the study as a whole: Fewer expanded clones were found on average in CD4+ than in CD8+ T cells.

Source: CD4+ or CD8+ T cells sorted from blood, taken in a trial of the OX40 agonist ivuxolimab. The sequence derives from an adult with an advanced solid tumor such as melanoma, head and neck, liver or kidney cancer. The rearrangement joins TRBV10-3 to TRBJ1-1; D is unresolved. For the CDR3, the DNA is TGTGCCATCAGGGACGGAATGAACACTGAAGCTTTCTTT. Encoded protein: CAIRDGMNTEAFF.